This T cell receptor beta chain came from a study of T cell responses to AZD1222 COVID-19 vaccine. Overall study results and limits: Clonal diversity was possibly underestimated; the donors were predominantly white British and more often female. All repertoire sampling was performed exclusively after the peak T cell response. Only a handful of AZD1222 recipients, roughly six in all, had baseline seropositivity.

There are 13 residues in the CDR3. Germline-derived CDR1 and CDR2 are LNHDA and SQIVND (reference sequence). The V gene end was trimmed by 7 bases and the J gene end by 4 bases; junction bases not matched to a gene: 4. A note on this clone: What it binds is unknown.

Assay used: immunoSEQ multiplex PCR; TCRdb lists only in-frame clones, some missing. Here the sample spans more than 150,000 clones, about 90% being singletons. J is TRBJ2-7 and V is TRBV19; TRBD1 matches 10 bases. Sequenced material: peripheral blood, taken on day 0 of AZD1222 vaccination. The receptor was isolated from an adult in good health. The CDR3 here is CASKTGGSYEQYF. The CDR3 DNA follows: TGTGCCAGTAAGACAGGGGGCTCGTACGAGCAGTACTTC.